This T cell receptor beta chain appears in the sequencing data of a study of T cell responses to AZD1222 COVID-19 vaccine. This CDR3 region has 15 residues. About this clone itself: What it binds is unknown.

Study-wide results and limits: Reportedly, nearly half the spike-specific TCRs target unmutated variant regions. Spike-specific TCRs gained breadth and depth after people received two AZD1222 doses.

The protocol was immunoSEQ multiplex PCR, while the TCRdb copy is restricted to in-frame clones and leaves out a portion. This sample carries approximately 110,000 clones, more than 70% of them seen once, and the ten largest clones take about 4.3%. The source is an adult who received the AZD1222 COVID-19 vaccine. V usage is TRBV12-2 and J usage is TRBJ1-3. TRBV12-2 is a known pseudogene. The sample in question was peripheral blood, obtained 28 days after the second AZD1222 dose. This CDR3 reads CASRFLGDTGNTIYF. In nucleotides, the CDR3 is TGTGCAAGTCGCTTCCTGGGGGATACTGGAAACACCATATATTTT.